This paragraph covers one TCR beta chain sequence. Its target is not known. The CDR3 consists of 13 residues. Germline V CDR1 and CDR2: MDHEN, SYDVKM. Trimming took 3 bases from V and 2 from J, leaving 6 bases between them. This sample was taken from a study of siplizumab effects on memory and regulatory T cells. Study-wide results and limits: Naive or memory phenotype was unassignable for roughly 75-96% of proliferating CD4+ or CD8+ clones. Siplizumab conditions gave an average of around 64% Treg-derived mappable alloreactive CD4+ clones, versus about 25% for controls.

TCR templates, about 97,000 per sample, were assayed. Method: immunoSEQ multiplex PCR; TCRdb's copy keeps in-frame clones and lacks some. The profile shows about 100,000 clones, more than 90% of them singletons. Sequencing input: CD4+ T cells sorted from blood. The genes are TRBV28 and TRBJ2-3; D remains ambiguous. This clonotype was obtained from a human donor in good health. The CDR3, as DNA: TGTGCCAGCAGTTTTCCCGACACAGATACGCAGTATTTT. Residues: CASSFPDTDTQYF.